This is a list of T cell receptor beta chains from one sample in a study of T cell responses to AZD1222 COVID-19 vaccine. Method: immunoSEQ multiplex PCR; TCRdb's copy keeps in-frame clones and lacks some. The table records over 120,000 clones, around 93% of them present only once. Sequencing used peripheral blood, obtained 28 days after the second AZD1222 dose. The receptors originated from an adult who received the AZD1222 COVID-19 vaccine. Each CDR3 is given with its conserved first and last residue. A D gene is named only where the DNA matches it firmly. Size is omitted from some rows. Given values are once, few, many or a class for expanded clones.

-	-	TRBV5-6	TRBJ1-5	CASSLIQGGNQPQHF	TGTGCCAGCAGTCTAATACAGGGCGGGAATCAGCCCCAGCATTTT
-	TRBD1	TRBV2	TRBJ2-2	CASRRTGEHTGELFF	TGTGCCAGCAGGCGGACAGGGGAACACACCGGGGAGCTGTTTTTT
-	-	TRBV12-3/TRBV12-4	TRBJ1-2	CASSFLGSGYTF	TGTGCCAGCAGTTTTTTAGGGTCTGGCTACACCTTC
-	-	TRBV1	TRBJ2-4	CTSSPPKFQGVAKNIQYF	TGCACCAGCAGCCCTCCCAAATTCCAAGGTGTTGCCAAAAACATTCAGTACTTC
once	TRBD2	TRBV3-1/TRBV3-2	TRBJ2-1	CASSPGLAGNYNEQFF	TGTGCCAGCAGCCCCGGACTAGCGGGCAATTACAATGAGCAGTTCTTC
-	-	TRBV7-9	TRBJ1-1	CASSLAGSENTEAFF	TGTGCCAGCAGCTTGGCCGGAAGTGAGAACACTGAAGCTTTCTTT
-	TRBD1	TRBV7-9	TRBJ1-2	CASSARQGPNYGYTF	TGTGCCAGCAGCGCCCGACAGGGACCTAACTATGGCTACACCTTC
-	-	TRBV5-1	TRBJ1-5	CASSLEGSNQPQHF	TGCGCCAGCAGCTTGGAAGGCAGCAATCAGCCCCAGCATTTT
-	TRBD1	TRBV7-2	TRBJ1-1	CASSLGGQRNTEAFF	TGTGCCAGCAGCCTTGGGGGACAGAGGAACACTGAAGCTTTCTTT
-	-	TRBV28	TRBJ2-2	CASGGAPNTGELFF	TGTGCCAGCGGGGGGGCCCCGAACACCGGGGAGCTGTTTTTT
-	-	TRBV25-1	TRBJ2-3	CASSEVPEDTQYF	TGTGCCAGCAGTGAAGTCCCCGAGGATACGCAGTATTTT
-	-	TRBV19	TRBJ1-1	CASSLRASRGTEAFF	TGTGCCAGTAGTCTCCGGGCCTCCCGGGGCACTGAAGCTTTCTTT
-	-	TRBV28	TRBJ1-2	CASSLRGLDGYTF	TGTGCCAGCAGCTTGAGAGGGTTAGATGGCTACACCTTC
-	-	TRBV28	TRBJ2-6	CASMESGANVLTF	TGTGCCAGCATGGAGTCCGGGGCCAACGTCCTGACTTTC
-	TRBD1	TRBV24-1	TRBJ2-1	CATSDRGQGVHEQFF	TGTGCCACCAGTGATAGGGGGCAGGGAGTCCATGAGCAGTTCTTC
-	-	TRBV5-1	TRBJ1-3	CASSPRTASGNTIYF	TGCGCCAGCAGCCCACGGACAGCCTCTGGAAACACCATATATTTT
-	TRBD1	TRBV6-5	TRBJ1-6	CASSPPGTANSPLHF	TGTGCCAGCAGTCCCCCCGGGACAGCGAATTCACCCCTCCACTTT
-	TRBD2	TRBV5-1	TRBJ2-3	CASSTLREGRGLIDTQYF	TGCGCCAGCAGCACATTGCGGGAGGGCCGAGGGTTGATAGATACGCAGTATTTT
-	-	TRBV3-1/TRBV3-2	TRBJ2-7	CASSQDIGTTAFSYEQYF	TGTGCCAGCAGCCAAGACATCGGGACAACGGCCTTCTCCTACGAGCAGTACTTC
-	-	TRBV10-3	TRBJ1-2	CAISVQTLDGYTF	TGTGCCATCAGTGTACAGACACTTGATGGCTACACCTTC
-	TRBD2	TRBV11-2	TRBJ2-3	CASSRTSGMADTQYF	TGTGCCAGCAGCCGAACTAGCGGGATGGCAGATACGCAGTATTTT
-	-	TRBV11-2	TRBJ1-2	CASSFLGQNYGYTF	TGTGCCAGCAGCTTTCTAGGACAGAACTATGGCTACACCTTC
once	-	TRBV6-2/TRBV6-3	TRBJ2-3	CASSYSGLSSTDTQYF	TGTGCCAGCAGTTACTCGGGACTCTCCAGCACAGATACGCAGTATTTT
-	TRBD1	TRBV7-2	TRBJ1-2	CASSLGGQGAAGYGYTF	TGTGCCAGCAGCTTAGGCGGACAGGGGGCCGCCGGATATGGCTACACCTTC
once	-	TRBV5-1	TRBJ2-2	CASSLDTANTGELFF	TGCGCCAGCAGCTTGGATACAGCGAACACCGGGGAGCTGTTTTTT
-	-	TRBV7-3	TRBJ2-1	CASSLSSSGNEQFF	TGTGCCAGCAGCTTATCGTCCTCCGGCAATGAGCAGTTCTTC